One and the same sample provided the 9 T cell receptor beta chains below, sequenced in a study of shared clonotypes between healthy human individuals. Clones were read by immunoSEQ multiplex PCR, and TCRdb kept only the in-frame ones, dropping some. The sample consists of millions of clones, about 93% of them appearing once. CD8 cells regarded as naive lacked CD45RO, were positively chosen for CCR7, and omitted terminally differentiated effector memory CD45RA+ cells. What was sequenced was naive CD8+ T cells from PBMCs. All receptors come from a man between 18 and 29 years old in good health. Some clones in this sample may be carry-over from other donors' samples.

This chain uses TRBV29-1 with TRBJ2-1; 9 bases are a match to TRBD2. Germline CDR1 reads SQVTM; CDR2 reads ANQGSEA. Trimming cost V 4 bases and J 9 bases; bases outside gene matches: 16. The CDR3 has 16 residues. The CDR3 nucleotides read TGCAGCGTTGCGAGTAGCGGGAGTTTTAGGTTGAGTGAGCAGTTCTTC. This translates into CSVASSGSFRLSEQFF.

This clone was recorded once. V gene TRBV27 combines with J gene TRBJ2-3; D possibly corresponds to TRBD1 (6 bases). Per germline, CDR1 MNHEY and CDR2 SMNVEV (reference sequence). V lost 5 bases, J lost 3 bases, and 15 bases lay in between. The CDR3 is 15 amino acids. The DNA of the CDR3 is TGTGCCAGCAGTCCGGGACACCGATCGACAGATACGCAGTATTTT. Protein sequence: CASSPGHRSTDTQYF.

The genes are TRBV28 and TRBJ2-5; TRBD2 might be the D (5 bases). The ends were cut back, 3 bases at V and 4 bases at J, with 15 bases in the middle. Looked up from germline, CDR1 is MDHEN and CDR2 is SYDVKM. The CDR3 sequence is 15 residues long. CDR3 nucleotides: TGTGCCAGCAGTTTCCGGGAAGAGACAAGAGAGACCCAGTACTTC. This codes for CASSFREETRETQYF.

The rearrangement uses TRBV28 and TRBJ2-2, with TRBD1 as a possible D gene (6 bases). CDR1 is MDHEN, CDR2 SYDVKM, per germline. V was cut by 7 bases and J by 6 bases, with 18 bases left in between. CDR3 length: 15 amino acids. CDR3 sequence reads: CASIKRGFLAGELFF. The CDR3 nucleotides are TGTGCCAGCATCAAAAGGGGGTTCCTTGCCGGGGAGCTGTTTTTT.

This rearrangement joins TRBV29-1 to TRBJ2-5; no clear D gene. Judging by the DNA end, TRBJ2-7 fits better; the J call may be wrong. The CDR3 spans 10 residues. Germline CDR1 SQVTM, CDR2 ANQGSEA. CDR3 bases: TGCAGCGTTGTCTGGGGCGAGCAGTACTTC. This gives the protein CSVVWGEQYF.

This clone was seen a single time. This chain uses TRBV27 with TRBJ2-1; D ambiguous. The germline V gene has CDR1 MNHEY and CDR2 SMNVEV (reference sequence). Trimming shortened V by 7 bases and J by 2 bases, and 21 bases separated the two germline ends. This CDR3 contains 17 residues. The CDR3 reads CASNPFPQASPYNEQFF. The CDR3, as DNA: TGTGCCAGCAACCCTTTCCCTCAGGCTTCCCCCTACAATGAGCAGTTCTTC.

The rearrangement uses TRBV7-8 and TRBJ2-2; D is perhaps TRBD2 (6 bases). The germline CDR1 and CDR2 sequences are SGHVS and FQNEAQ. The V end lost 5 bases, the J end lost 2 bases, and 15 bases lay between the germline ends. The CDR3 runs 16 residues. CDR3 DNA sequence: TGTGCCAGCAGCCCCCAGCGGGCCGGCAACACCGGGGAGCTGTTTTTT. It encodes CASSPQRAGNTGELFF.

The chain joins TRBV5-4 to TRBJ1-4, with D maybe TRBD1 (5 bases). With 0 bases removed from V and 13 bases from J, the gap between germline ends came to 13 bases. The CDR3 length is 13 residues. In germline, CDR1 is SGHNT, CDR2 YYREEE (reference sequence). The CDR3 DNA reads as TGTGCCAGCAGCTTGGAGGGGCGGCCGTTACTGTTTTTT. Its protein is CASSLEGRPLLFF. The full variable domain, its missing parts supplied by reference TRBV5-4 and TRBJ1-4, is ETGVTQSPTHLIKTRGQQVTLRCSSQSGHNTVSWYQQALGQGPQFIFQYYREEENGRGNFPPRFSGLQFPNYSSELNVNALELDDSALYLCASSLEGRPLLFFGSGTQLSVL.

This clone was found once. The rearrangement joins TRBV18 to TRBJ2-2; D remains ambiguous. Per the germline V gene, CDR1 is KGHSH and CDR2 is LQKENI. V was cut by 2 bases and J by 6 bases, with 13 bases left in between. This CDR3 is built from 15 residues. CDR3 amino acids: CASSPIARRPGELFF. CDR3 nucleotide sequence: TGTGCCAGCTCACCAATCGCCAGACGTCCCGGGGAGCTGTTTTTT. Full variable domain (outside the CDR3, taken from reference TRBV18 and TRBJ2-2): NAGVMQNPRHLVRRRGQEARLRCSPMKGHSHVYWYRQLPEEGLKFMVYLQKENIIDESGMPKERFSAEFPKEGPSILRIQQVVRGDSAAYFCASSPIARRPGELFFGEGSRLTVL.